Listed here are 2 T cell receptor beta chains from one sample, sequenced in a study of tumor and adjacent non-tumor tissue in lung cancer. The template was RNA from unsorted bulk tissue. This non-tumor lung sample came from over 3 cm beyond the tumor edge. The library came from three nested PCR rounds adapted from ARM-PCR protocols. TCRdb reanalysed the multiplex PCR reads using MiXCR and keeps one entry per CDR3 protein. The data hold tens of thousands of distinct CDR3 sequences, with around 61% observed a single time. Input material: distant non-tumor lung tissue. All receptors derive from a man in his 70s with non-small cell lung cancer.

Remarks on this clonotype: The CDR3 does not end in the conserved phenylalanine or tryptophan, so this is likely a read error. J is TRBJ2-2 and V is TRBV11-2; perhaps TRBD1 as D (6 bases). This CDR3 comprises 13 residues. Germline V gene data show CDR1 as SGHAT and CDR2 as FQNNGV. The V end lost 7 bases, the J end lost 5 bases, and 11 bases lay between the germline ends. CDR3 in amino acids: CASNPQGTGELFV. The CDR3 DNA follows: TGTGCCAGCAATCCGCAGGGGACCGGGGAGCTGTTTGTT.

Only a few counts were recorded for this clonotype. The genes are TRBV5-1 and TRBJ2-1, with a possible D match to TRBD2 (5 bases). Trimming took 4 bases from V and 8 from J, leaving 19 bases between them. Looked up from germline, CDR1 is SGHRS and CDR2 is YFSETQ. The CDR3 spans 15 residues. The CDR3 DNA reads TGCGCCAGCAGCAAGGAACCCCGGGGAGCCGATGAGCAGTTCTTC. Amino acid sequence: CASSKEPRGADEQFF.